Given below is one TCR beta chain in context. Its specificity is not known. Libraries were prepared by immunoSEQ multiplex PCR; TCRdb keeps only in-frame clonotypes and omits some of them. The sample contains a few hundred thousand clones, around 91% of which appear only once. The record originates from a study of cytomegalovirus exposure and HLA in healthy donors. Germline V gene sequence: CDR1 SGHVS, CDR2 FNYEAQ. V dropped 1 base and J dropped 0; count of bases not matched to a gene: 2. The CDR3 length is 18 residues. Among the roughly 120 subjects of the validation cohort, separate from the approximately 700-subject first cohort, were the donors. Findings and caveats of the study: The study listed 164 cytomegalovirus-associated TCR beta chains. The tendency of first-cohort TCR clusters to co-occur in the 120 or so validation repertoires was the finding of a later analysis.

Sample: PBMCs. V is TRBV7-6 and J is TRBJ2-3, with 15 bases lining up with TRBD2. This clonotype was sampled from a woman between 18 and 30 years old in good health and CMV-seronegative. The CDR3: CASSLVGTSGRSTDTQYF. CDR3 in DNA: TGTGCCAGCAGCTTAGTAGGGACTAGCGGGAGGAGCACAGATACGCAGTATTTT.